The 21 T cell receptor beta chains below come from one sample, sequenced in a study of cytotoxic CD8 clonotypes in ibrutinib-treated CLL. Profiled with immunoSEQ multiplex PCR; TCRdb holds only in-frame clones, not every one. The data contain about 40,000 clones, roughly 70% of them seen just once; the ten biggest clones take up around 10%. Material: PBMCs, obtained at disease progression, from a patient treated with ibrutinib. The receptor source for this set is a human donor with chronic lymphocytic leukemia.

The genes are TRBV9 and TRBJ1-4; 7 nucleotides match TRBD1. The CDR3 is 14 amino acids. The V gene end was trimmed by 4 bases and the J gene end by 8 bases; junction bases not matched to a gene: 8. CDR1 and CDR2 (germline): SGDLS, YYNGEE. The CDR3 here is CASSPGQLVEKLFF. The CDR3 region has the DNA TGTGCCAGCAGCCCGGGACAGTTAGTAGAAAAACTGTTTTTT.

The genes are TRBV7-9 and TRBJ2-1; D ambiguous. V dropped 5 bases and J dropped 5 bases, with 16 bases sitting between them. CDR3 size: 15 residues. Per the germline V gene, CDR1 is SEHNR and CDR2 is FQNEAQ (reference sequence). The CDR3 DNA sequence: TGTGCCAGCAGCGACTCACTTAAAAACGACAATGAGCAGTTCTTC. Translated: CASSDSLKNDNEQFF.

This clone was counted only a few times. The chain is built from TRBV6-1 and TRBJ1-5, with no clear D. Germline V CDR1 and CDR2: MNHNS, SASEGT. This CDR3 has 16 residues. Between the trimmed V and J ends, which lost 1 base and 6 bases, there was a span of 16 bases. CDR3 protein: CASSEDSSGYGQPQHF. CDR3 bases: TGTGCCAGCAGTGAAGACTCTTCGGGGTACGGTCAGCCCCAGCATTTT.

This clone was seen just once. This rearrangement joins TRBV14 to TRBJ1-1; D unresolved. The V end was cut by 1 base, the J end by 11 bases, with 17 bases between. Germline V gives CDR1 SGHDN, CDR2 FVKESK. The CDR3 has 14 residues. DNA of the CDR3: TGTGCCAGCAGCCAAGTAGCAGCCCTACCGAGGGCTTTCTTT. Its translation: CASSQVAALPRAFF.

The chain links TRBV10-3 to TRBJ2-2, with D perhaps matching TRBD1 (7 bases). The CDR3 consists of 15 residues. V shed 6 bases and J shed 7 bases, with 18 bases lying between them. Germline CDR1 is ENHRY and CDR2 is SYGVKD. The CDR3 DNA reads as TGTGCCATCAGGGGGGGACAGTCGCTGGGCGGGGAGCTGTTTTTT. Its protein product is CAIRGGQSLGGELFF.

The CDR3 sequence is CASSFRGNTQETQYF. The CDR3 coding sequence is TGTGCCAGCAGCTTCAGGGGAAATACCCAAGAGACCCAGTACTTC. This rearrangement joins TRBV11-2 to TRBJ2-5; weak D call: TRBD1 (6 bases). The V gene lost 3 bases and the J gene lost 1 base, with 12 bases spanning the gap. Germline loops: CDR1 SGHAT, CDR2 FQNNGV. The CDR3 spans 15 residues.

The chain links TRBV7-9 to TRBJ1-4; D is uncertain. Germline CDR1 is SEHNR and CDR2 is FQNEAQ (reference sequence). This CDR3 has 15 residues. V dropped 1 base and J dropped 5 bases, with 11 bases sitting between them. Here the CDR3 reads CASSLGGEANEKLFF. The DNA for the CDR3 is TGTGCCAGCAGCTTAGGGGGTGAGGCCAATGAAAAACTGTTTTTT.

The V gene is TRBV7-9, the J gene TRBJ2-3; D ambiguous. This CDR3 has 12 residues. V shed 5 bases and J shed 4 bases, with 7 bases lying between them. CDR1 and CDR2 (germline): SEHNR, FQNEAQ (reference sequence). CDR3: CASSEVADTQYF. For the CDR3, the DNA is TGTGCCAGCAGCGAGGTGGCAGATACGCAGTATTTT.

This clone appeared a single time. The chain links TRBV5-1 to TRBJ1-2, with D hard to call. The length of the CDR3 is 14 residues. Trimming shortened V by 6 bases and J by 7 bases, and 19 bases separated the two germline ends. Looked up from germline, CDR1 is SGHRS and CDR2 is YFSETQ. Here the CDR3 DNA reads TGCGCCAGCACAACGGCTCCAGCTCTACGTGGCTACACCTTC. The encoded protein is CASTTAPALRGYTF.

V and J are TRBV11-3 and TRBJ1-1; D gene unclear. V was cut by 5 bases and J by 5 bases, with 12 bases left in between. CDR1 is SGHNT, CDR2 YENEEA, per germline. This CDR3 is 13 amino acids long. This chain's CDR3 is CASSPHPGTEAFF. The CDR3 bases are TGTGCCAGCAGCCCCCACCCCGGGACTGAAGCTTTCTTT. The full variable domain, completed using reference TRBV11-3 and TRBJ1-1, is EAGVVQSPRYKIIEKKQPVAFWCNPISGHNTLYWYLQNLGQGPELLIRYENEEAVDDSQLPKDRFSAERLKGVDSTLKIQPAELGDSAVYLCASSPHPGTEAFFGQGTRLTVV.

The V call is TRBV12-5, the J call TRBJ2-1; TRBD1 might be the D (6 bases). V lost 5 bases to trimming and J lost 8 bases, with 10 bases between them. There are 12 residues in the CDR3. Germline-derived CDR1 and CDR2 are LGHNT and FRNRAP. The CDR3 loop reads CASGPPGDEQFF. The CDR3 DNA reads as TGTGCTAGTGGTCCCCCAGGGGATGAGCAGTTCTTC.

V gene TRBV15 combines with J gene TRBJ2-1; D remains ambiguous. Germline CDR1 LNHNV, CDR2 YYDKDF (reference sequence). The CDR3 extends over 15 amino acids. Trimming shortened V by 8 bases and J by 2 bases, and 16 bases separated the two germline ends. CDR3 nucleotide sequence: TGTGCCACCCGTGGCGCAGGCACTACCTACAATGAGCAGTTCTTC. This sequence encodes CATRGAGTTYNEQFF.

The chain has TRBV7-9 and TRBJ2-3, with 8 bases matching TRBD1. J lost 8 bases, V lost 5 bases, and 12 bases had no gene match. CDR3 length equals 15 residues. Germline CDR1 reads SEHNR; CDR2 reads FQNEAQ (reference sequence). Written as DNA, the CDR3 is TGTGCCAGCAGCACGGACAGGGCGAGTTCGCTTACGCAGTATTTT. It encodes CASSTDRASSLTQYF.

The J gene is TRBJ1-4, the V gene TRBV4-1; D call uncertain. The CDR3 has 18 amino acids. V was trimmed by 3 bases and J by 2 bases, leaving 19 bases between them. Germline V gives CDR1 MGHRA, CDR2 YSYEKL. The CDR3 DNA follows: TGCGCCAGCAGCCACTTGCGGACCCAGTCCGCGACTAATGAAAAACTGTTTTTT. Translating it yields CASSHLRTQSATNEKLFF.

J is TRBJ2-4 and V is TRBV5-6; D is ambiguous. The CDR3 extends over 15 amino acids. The V end lost 3 bases, the J end lost 4 bases, and 14 bases lay between the germline ends. CDR1 and CDR2 (germline): SGHDT, YYEEEE. CDR3 nucleotides: TGTGCCAGCAGCTCGCTAATCGGAATTAAAAACATTCAGTACTTC. Translating it yields CASSSLIGIKNIQYF.

The V gene is TRBV30, the J gene TRBJ1-1; a possible D gene is TRBD1 (6 bases). The germline V gene has CDR1 GTSNPN and CDR2 SVGIG (reference sequence). Trimming left V 8 bases short and J 7 bases short, with 20 bases between. The CDR3 contains 13 residues. The CDR3 here is CAGEQGLVGEAFF. DNA for the CDR3: TGTGCCGGAGAACAGGGTTTGGTTGGTGAAGCTTTCTTT.

The rearrangement joins TRBV19 to TRBJ1-2, with D unresolved. Trimming removed 3 bases at V and 8 bases at J, with 13 bases between. Germline V CDR1 and CDR2: LNHDA, SQIVND (reference sequence). The CDR3 is made up of 13 amino acids. CDR3 DNA: TGTGCCAGTAGTATTGGATCGGGAGAGGGCTACACCTTC. Translated, it gives CASSIGSGEGYTF.

The CDR3 sequence is CASSLTREGSYNEQFF. The DNA of the CDR3 is TGTGCCAGCAGTTTAACCCGGGAGGGATCCTACAATGAGCAGTTCTTC. This sequence joins TRBV28 and TRBJ2-1, with 8 bases fitting TRBD2. CDR3 size: 16 residues. The germline V gene has CDR1 MDHEN and CDR2 SYDVKM. Germline trimming cut 2 bases from V and 1 base from J; bases unmatched to any gene: 4.

By share, this clone counts as large. The rearrangement links TRBV27 to TRBJ2-1, with D perhaps matching TRBD2 (6 bases). Germline V gene sequence: CDR1 MNHEY, CDR2 SMNVEV (reference sequence). V lost 3 bases, J lost 4 bases, and 13 bases lay in between. This CDR3 contains 15 residues. CDR3 sequence reads: CASSLTGDQYNEQFF. The CDR3 nucleotides are TGTGCCAGCAGTTTGACGGGGGACCAATACAATGAGCAGTTCTTC.

V gene TRBV5-1 combines with J gene TRBJ2-7; the match to TRBD1 covers 7 bases. The germline V gene encodes CDR1 SGHRS and CDR2 YFSETQ. The V and J ends lost 3 bases and 2 bases, in that order; junction bases with no gene match: 5. This CDR3 is built from 14 residues. Here the CDR3 reads CASSSGQLTYEQYF. The CDR3, as DNA: TGCGCCAGCAGCTCGGGACAGTTAACCTACGAGCAGTACTTC.

This clone has only one observation. The chain recombines TRBV27 with TRBJ2-3, with TRBD2 matching 7 bases. Germline V gives CDR1 MNHEY, CDR2 SMNVEV (reference sequence). Trimming cost V 5 bases and J 9 bases; bases outside gene matches: 11. The CDR3 extends over 14 amino acids. Here the CDR3 reads CASSPPPAGGTQYF. The CDR3 region has the DNA TGTGCCAGCAGTCCGCCCCCGGCCGGGGGGACGCAGTATTTT.